The present T cell receptor (beta chain) was sequenced within a study of shared clonotypes between healthy human individuals. Turning to this clone: Its specificity is unknown.

Across several immunoSEQ plates, the genomic DNA of each subset was split evenly. On sorted subsets, replicate PCRs used approximately 200 ng DNA, or some 27,000 T cell genomes. TCRdb's copy holds only in-frame clones and misses some; the assay was immunoSEQ multiplex PCR. The top ten hold roughly 1.7% of the sample, which has approximately 740,000 clones, around 67% seen once. Broader study findings: Among the subsets, naive ones generally showed larger estimated richness than memory ones.

V gave up 4 bases and J gave up 7 bases, with 11 bases separating them. The CDR3 covers 13 residues. Per the germline V gene, CDR1 is MNHEY and CDR2 is SMNVEV (reference sequence). The sample was memory CD4+ T cells sorted from blood. This sample's subset: CD45RA-negative fraction. The chain is built from TRBV27 and TRBJ1-5, with unresolved D. The clonotype originates from a woman aged 30 to 39 in good health. The CDR3 reads CASSSQFGQPQHF. The CDR3 bases are TGTGCCAGCAGTTCCCAATTCGGACAGCCCCAGCATTTT.